The source of this T cell receptor beta chain is a study of CD8 T cells in Susac syndrome. RNA in amounts of roughly 0.45 to 1 ug was reverse transcribed with random hexamers. The TCR beta CDR3 was amplified by immunoSEQ multiplex PCR across 54 Vbeta, 13 Jbeta. TCRdb processed the immunoSEQ multiplex PCR reads anew with MiXCR; each CDR3 protein has one entry. Of about 210,000 distinct CDR3 sequences in the sample, 95% were seen once. Germline CDR1 is LGHDT and CDR2 is YNNKEL (reference sequence). Trimming cost V 0 bases and J 12 bases, with 18 bases left between them. CDR3 size: 15 residues. The specimen sequenced was CD4+ T cells from PBMCs. This chain joins TRBV3-1 and TRBJ2-1; either TRBD1 or TRBD2 may supply D (7 bases each). The sequence came from a human donor with multiple sclerosis. The CDR3 DNA sequence: TGTGCCAGCAGCCAAGATTGGGGAGGGGGCGCTGGGCAGTTCTTC. Protein: CASSQDWGGGAGQFF.